These T cell receptor beta chains were read from a single sample in a study of cytomegalovirus exposure and HLA in healthy donors. Libraries were prepared by immunoSEQ multiplex PCR; TCRdb keeps only in-frame clonotypes and omits some of them. In the table there are about 200,000 clones, 65% to 90% of which are singletons. Sequenced input: PBMCs. These TCRs come from a young woman in good health and CMV-seronegative. Each CDR3 is given with its conserved first and last residue. Each record gives: clone size, D gene, V gene, J gene, CDR3 DNA, CDR3 protein. The D gene is left open where the match is weak. Clone size is given for some rows only: seen once, a few or many times, or a class if the clone is expanded.

NA	TRBD2	TRBV7-7	TRBJ2-5	TGTGCTAGCAGCTTGGGACTAGCGGGATCGGGACAAGAGACCCAGTACTTC	CASSLGLAGSGQETQYF
NA	TRBD2	TRBV2	TRBJ2-1	TGTGCCAGCAGGGAACTAGCGGGAGGGCCTAGGAATGAGCAGTTCTTC	CASRELAGGPRNEQFF
NA	TRBD1	TRBV2	TRBJ1-4	TGTGCCAGCGTCGACAGGGACGGGAATGAAAAACTGTTTTTT	CASVDRDGNEKLFF
NA	NA	TRBV15	TRBJ2-7	TGTGCCACCAGCAACGAAAGGACAGTGCTGTACGAGCAGTACTTC	CATSNERTVLYEQYF
NA	NA	TRBV6-1	TRBJ2-5	TGTGCCAGCAGAAGGGGGAGCCCAGAGACCCAGTACTTC	CASRRGSPETQYF
NA	TRBD2	TRBV29-1	TRBJ2-1	TGCAGCGTCGCACGGACTAGCGGGAGGGTGGATGAGCAGTTCTTC	CSVARTSGRVDEQFF
NA	TRBD2	TRBV11-3	TRBJ2-1	TGTGCCAGCAGCTTAGTGAGGATCTCTAGCGGGGGGAAGGGCTATGAGCAGTTCTTC	CASSLVRISSGGKGYEQFF
once	NA	TRBV11-2	TRBJ2-1	TGTGCCAGCAGCTTCGGTTTTGAGCAGTTCTTC	CASSFGFEQFF
NA	TRBD2	TRBV4-2	TRBJ2-1	TGTGCCAGCAGCCAAGATATTAGCGGGAGGGGGAATGAGCAGTTCTTC	CASSQDISGRGNEQFF
NA	NA	TRBV5-1	TRBJ2-2	TGCGCCAGCAGCCTCCTGACAGAAGGCACCGGGGAGCTGTTTTTT	CASSLLTEGTGELFF
NA	NA	TRBV5-1	TRBJ2-5	TGCGCCAGCAGCTTGGCCGCCGGGGGCCAAGAGACCCAGTACTTC	CASSLAAGGQETQYF
NA	NA	TRBV6-6	TRBJ1-2	TGTGCCAGCAGTTACCCCGGGGGAGACTATGGCTACACCTTC	CASSYPGGDYGYTF
NA	NA	TRBV10-2	TRBJ1-2	TGCGCCAGCAGTGACTTACAGGCGAACTATGGCTACACCTTC	CASSDLQANYGYTF
NA	NA	TRBV5-4	TRBJ2-1	TGTGCCAGCAGCTTTCCAGGGGACGGGTCCTACAATGAGCAGTTCTTC	CASSFPGDGSYNEQFF
NA	TRBD1	TRBV10-3	TRBJ2-7	TGTGCCATCAGTGAGTCGGACAGGGAGGACGAGCAGTACTTC	CAISESDREDEQYF
NA	NA	TRBV7-8	TRBJ1-5	TGTGCCAGCAGCCTCCGGGACATAGGGAGCAATCAGCCCCAGCATTTT	CASSLRDIGSNQPQHF
NA	TRBD2	TRBV5-1	TRBJ2-5	TGCGCCAGCAGCACCAGGACTAGCGGCGCGTACCAAGAGACCCAGTACTTC	CASSTRTSGAYQETQYF
NA	TRBD2	TRBV28	TRBJ2-2	TGTGCCAGCAGTTTTAGGCGGGGGGCGACCGGGGAGCTGTTTTTT	CASSFRRGATGELFF
NA	TRBD2	TRBV2	TRBJ2-1	TGTGCCAGCAGCGGAAGCGGGGGGGCCTACAATGAGCAGTTCTTC	CASSGSGGAYNEQFF
NA	NA	TRBV21-1	TRBJ2-7	TGTGCCAGCAGACCTCAGGTGGGGGGCGAGCAGTACTTC	CASRPQVGGEQYF
NA	TRBD2	TRBV27	TRBJ2-2	TGTGCCAGCAGCTTACTAGCGGGGGGACTCGGGGAGCTGTTTTTT	CASSLLAGGLGELFF
once	TRBD1	TRBV15	TRBJ1-5	TGTGCCACCAGCAGAGATAGACAGGGCCTTCAGCCCCAGCATTTT	CATSRDRQGLQPQHF
NA	NA	TRBV28	TRBJ2-1	TGTGCCAGCAGTTCCGGGAATTACAATGAGCAGTTCTTC	CASSSGNYNEQFF
few	TRBD1	TRBV7-9	TRBJ2-3	TGTGCCAGCAGCTCCCGGACAGGGAGCACAGATACGCAGTATTTT	CASSSRTGSTDTQYF
NA	NA	TRBV4-1	TRBJ2-1	TGCGCCAGCAGCCGCGGGCGGAATGAGCAGTTCTTC	CASSRGRNEQFF
NA	NA	TRBV18	TRBJ2-1	TGTGCCAGCTCACCAACAGAGGGCTCCTACAATGAGCAGTTCTTC	CASSPTEGSYNEQFF
NA	NA	TRBV7-2	TRBJ2-2	TGTGCCAGCAACTTCCCACTAAGGACCGGGGAGCTGTTTTTT	CASNFPLRTGELFF
NA	TRBD1	TRBV28	TRBJ1-4	TGTGCCAGCAGTTTCAACCCCGGACAGGGGGCTCATGAAAAACTGTTTTTT	CASSFNPGQGAHEKLFF
NA	TRBD2	TRBV18	TRBJ2-1	TGTGCCAGCTCACCACCGGGGCAGATAGCGGGAGTAAGCTATGCCTACAATGAGCAGTTCTTC	CASSPPGQIAGVSYAYNEQFF
few	TRBD1	TRBV5-1	TRBJ2-3	TGCGCCAGCAGCTCCCGGACAGGGAGGATGGGCACAGATACGCAGTATTTT	CASSSRTGRMGTDTQYF
NA	TRBD2	TRBV7-3	TRBJ2-3	TGTGCCAGCAGCCCGTTGGGAGCGGGGGTCACAGATACGCAGTATTTT	CASSPLGAGVTDTQYF
NA	TRBD2	TRBV4-1	TRBJ2-1	TGCGCCAGCAGCCAAGATCTAGGAGGACTAGCGGGAGACAACAATGAGCAGTTCTTC	CASSQDLGGLAGDNNEQFF
NA	TRBD1	TRBV19	TRBJ1-3	TGTGCCAGCAACAAAGCCCCGGGGACAGGCCCCTCTGGAAACACCATATATTTT	CASNKAPGTGPSGNTIYF
NA	TRBD2	TRBV11-3	TRBJ2-2	TGTGCCAGCAGCCTCGGGACTAGCGGACCCAACACCGGGGAGCTGTTTTTT	CASSLGTSGPNTGELFF
NA	NA	TRBV11-2	TRBJ1-1	TGTGCCAGCAGCCCCCGGGGGGGGGCTGACACTGAAGCTTTCTTT	CASSPRGGADTEAFF
NA	NA	TRBV4-2	TRBJ2-1	TGTGCCAGCAGCCAGGCCTCCCAGGTCTCCTACAATGAGCAGTTCTTC	CASSQASQVSYNEQFF
NA	TRBD1	TRBV19	TRBJ2-7	TGTGCCAGTAGTAATCCGTACGGACAGGGAACCTACGAGCAGTACTTC	CASSNPYGQGTYEQYF
NA	NA	TRBV6-6	TRBJ1-2	TGTGCCAGCCAGACAGTTAACTATGGCTACACCTTC	CASQTVNYGYTF
NA	NA	TRBV15	TRBJ2-1	TGTGCCACCAGCAGGGGCTCCCCCAGCAATGAGCAGTTCTTC	CATSRGSPSNEQFF